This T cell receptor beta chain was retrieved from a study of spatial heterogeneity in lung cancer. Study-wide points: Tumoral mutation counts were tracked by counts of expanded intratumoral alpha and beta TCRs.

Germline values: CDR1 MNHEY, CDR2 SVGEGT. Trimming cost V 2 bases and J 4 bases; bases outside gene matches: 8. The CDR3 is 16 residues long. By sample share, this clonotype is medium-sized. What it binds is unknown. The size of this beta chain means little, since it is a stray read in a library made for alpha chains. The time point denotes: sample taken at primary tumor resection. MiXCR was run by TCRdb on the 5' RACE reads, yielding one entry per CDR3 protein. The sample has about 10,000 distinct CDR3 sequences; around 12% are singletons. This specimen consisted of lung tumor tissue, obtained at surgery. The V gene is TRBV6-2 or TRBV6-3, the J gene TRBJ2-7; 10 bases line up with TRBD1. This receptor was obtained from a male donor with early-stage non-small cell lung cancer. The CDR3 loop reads CASSYKTGTGVYEQYF. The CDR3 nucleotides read TGTGCCAGCAGTTACAAAACCGGGACAGGGGTGTACGAGCAGTACTTC.